This entry is about one T cell receptor (beta chain). Its binding antigen is unknown. No much larger clone exists at a distance of one base, and base qualities are not known. The cohort consisted of approximately 690 healthy bone marrow donors. At the time of sampling, every cohort member was nominally healthy, though immune exposures that went unrecorded were likely present. The donor tested CMV seronegative, placing the donor among the 350 or so seronegative members of the cohort. A peripheral blood sample was provided by each donor, and peripheral blood mononuclear cells were used for TCR beta sequencing. The Qiagen DNeasy Blood Extraction Kit was used to extract genomic DNA from the blood cell samples. The CDR3 contains 17 residues, cysteine and phenylalanine counted. Kept here is only the CDR3 DNA, which spans 51 bases and is read in frame from base 1. V gives up 3 bases and J gives up 4 bases, and the segment between their germline ends measures 21 bases. CDR1 and CDR2, looked up from the germline V gene, are KGHSH and LQKENI.

Library preparation used the immunoSEQ multiplex PCR assay. For the multiplex PCR, a mixture combining 60 forward primers for TCR Vbeta segments and 13 reverse primers for TCR Jbeta segments was used. The CDR3 region of rearranged TCR beta genes was amplified from genomic DNA by a multiplex PCR assay. The Illumina HiSeq System was used to sequence the amplified TCR beta libraries as 87-base-pair reads. The authors processed their data as follows. A later analysis counted some 74 million unique TCR beta chains across the 700 or so repertoires, and some 11 million of these chains were shared by at least two donors. To remove PCR and sequencing errors, raw reads were error-corrected and collapsed into unique sequences using a nearest-neighbor algorithm that merged closely related sequences. Alignment of CDR3 sequences to IMGT reference sequences was used to assign V, D and J gene segments. For a sequence to be retained, a match of at least six nucleotides was required to both a V gene segment and a J gene segment. Rearrangements were classified as productive when the CDR3 lacked stop codons and remained in frame with V and J, and all other rearrangements were classified as non-productive. CDR3 was defined by IMGT convention, running from the second conserved V-encoded cysteine to the conserved J-encoded phenylalanine. In an earlier analysis of more than 550 of the donors, sequences lacking an unambiguous match to a single V gene segment were excluded. An earlier analysis of under 750 of the donors called V segments functional above 56.7% productive rearrangements and segregating when the between-donor standard deviation exceeded 5%. To diagnose cytomegalovirus status from the catalog of TCR beta chain sequences, a statistical classification framework was built. A later analysis assigned V and J genes by comparing TCR nucleotide sequences with IMGT/GENE-DB human TR gene sequences. The TCRdist pipeline was used in a later analysis to assign CDR3 sequences and most-parsimonious VDJ recombination scenarios. A later analysis defined each TCR beta chain by its CDR3 amino acid sequence plus V-gene family, and excluded reads lacking a unique V-gene family. A later analysis removed several hundred highly shared, low-generation-probability nucleotide sequences to deal with suspected cross-contamination and a sequencing artifact. A later analysis calculated a clonal expansion index for each public chain from normalized within-repertoire ranks of inferred template counts. Generation probabilities in a later analysis came from a VDJ recombination model fitted to out-of-frame rearrangements, and those results were checked against IGoR. Hypergeometric tests were used in a later analysis to score TCR-TCR, TCR-HLA and TCR-CMV co-occurrence, with a repertoire-size bias correction applied to the TCR pairs. A later analysis estimated false discovery rates by permuting HLA or CMV assignments 20 times. In a later analysis, co-occurring TCRs were grouped using DBSCAN, with TCRdist sequence similarity added in when clustering inside HLA-allele-positive subsets. Repertoires with fewer than 30,000 or more than 120,000 public chains, plus five repertoires with anomalous nucleotide sharing, were excluded from co-occurrence clustering. TCRdb took this table from immuneACCESS and kept in-frame rearrangements with V and J called. Such tables lack part of the clones; where checked against another copy, unresolved V genes explain under half of the gap, and the rest is unexplained. V, J and clone size were drawn from that table, and D and trimming were deduced from the DNA. In this sample the table shows 200,000 to 250,000 clones, less than 85% of which occur a single time. The top ten hold 0.2% to 0.25% of the sample.

The sample originates from a study of cytomegalovirus exposure and HLA in healthy donors (dated by TCRdb to 2016 to 2017). About the investigation overall: In an earlier analysis of some 610 of the donors, 250 to 350 Gb of sequence data and roughly 100 million unique TCR beta sequences from about 179 million T cells were reported. An early release that covered some 630 HLA-typed donors contained around 330 gigabases of sequencing data and tens of millions of unique TCR sequences. Of the roughly 400 genotyped donors, roughly 76% were placed in the genetic ancestry cluster associated with self-reported Caucasian donors. The study aimed to test whether cataloging public T cell receptors could reveal signatures of past pathogen exposure. Using immunosequencing, the study profiled T cell repertoires from 500 to 800 subjects and related those repertoires to cytomegalovirus serostatus. In addition to the first cohort of around 670 subjects, a separate validation cohort of approximately 110 different subjects was used. To predict cytomegalovirus infection status, the study brought together high-throughput TCR immunosequencing, statistical association of individual TCRs with disease status, and machine learning. To study patterns of TCR occurrence, a later analysis re-analyzed previously published TCR beta repertoires from around 700 donors and added high-resolution HLA genotyping. Rather than using new phenotypic data, the later analysis identified candidate immune exposures from TCR beta sequences and from how often those sequences occurred across donors. An earlier analysis of some 500 of the donors applied high-throughput TCR beta sequencing to assess whether each TCR beta V gene segment acted as functional or pseudogenic. Donor age, sex, ethnicity and CMV serostatus were compiled together with the repertoire data. In a later genetic analysis, genome-wide SNP genotypes for about 65% of the roughly 700 donors were used, and that subset was treated as a discovery cohort. Every discovery cohort repertoire had been produced on one sequencing platform. Both class I and class II loci were covered by HLA typing, at four-digit resolution. Typing coverage varied by locus: roughly 629-640 donors for A, B, C, DRB1 and DQB1; approximately 520 for DQA1; nearly 610 for DPA1; more than 450 for DPB1. Because of strong linkage in the cohort, a few DR-DQ haplotypes were treated as single units for association and clustering. Among about 360 genotyped donors of the cohort, an average of approximately 240,000 unique TCR beta nucleotide sequences were sequenced per donor, 15% to 20% of them non-productive.

The paper's findings and limits, for the study overall: A further reported finding was that TCR beta sequences accurately predicted the HLA-A and HLA-B alleles for most subjects in the first cohort. Most TCR sequences were seen in very few donors, while some public TCRs were found in many individuals. For the cohort, immune exposure information was limited to CMV serostatus. The study gave a list of 150 to 200 TCR beta chains associated with cytomegalovirus. Broadly in line with IMGT annotations, most TCR beta V segments showed up in productive rearrangements about 87% or about 30% of the time in an earlier analysis of around 600 of the donors. In a later analysis, the rate of TCR association differed among HLA loci, with DRB1 alleles having the most associated TCRs and HLA-C alleles having the fewest. An association between a missense DCLRE1C variant and V-gene and J-gene trimming of TCR beta chains was found in a later genetic analysis and replicated in an independent cohort. Compared with equally common non-associated chains, HLA-associated TCR beta chains in a later analysis were more clonally expanded and had lower generation probabilities. In a later genetic analysis, fewer N-insertions in productive TCRs were reported among donors in an Asian-associated ancestry cluster than the roughly 700-donor mean. Only TCR beta chains were sequenced in this cohort, and the absence of alpha or paired-chain data limited detectable features. In vitro tests confirmed that three of the cytomegalovirus-associated TCR beta chains recognize cytomegalovirus antigens. Because some donors lacked HLA typing at each locus, the association tests relied only on the typed subset. A later analysis reported that several top co-occurrence clusters appeared linked to parvovirus B19, influenza, CMV and Epstein-Barr virus. A later analysis found that most CMV-associated TCR beta chains appeared HLA-restricted, with HLA associations seemingly driven largely by CMV exposure. When HLA alleles, especially DR and DQ, strongly co-occurred, TCR associations were difficult to assign to individual alleles. Presence/absence analyses assumed roughly uniform sequencing depth across donors, an assumption that may not hold. A cluster of highly shared sequence variants was judged likely to represent a technical artifact of the sequencing pipeline. The authors suggested that the approach could potentially be generalized to other disease states and immunological phenotypes. The 87-base-pair reads could not distinguish some IMGT-functional V segments, including TRBV6-2 and TRBV6-3, so those segments were excluded. Specific HLA alleles were associated with 15,000 to 20,000 TCR beta sequences at a false discovery rate of 0.05 in a later analysis. Cytomegalovirus status was reported to be diagnosed by the classifier with high specificity and sensitivity in both the original and validation cohorts. Around 16 rarely observed V segments, including chromosome 9 orphons, were excluded from the earlier analysis of about 500 of the donors because counts were too low. Correlated functional status among segregating V segments might be attributable to linkage disequilibrium, but an unknown experimental factor could not be ruled out.

Input material: PBMCs. The V and J genes are TRBV18 and TRBJ1-1, with the D gene uncertain. This TCR derives from a girl between 2 and 10 years old in good health and CMV-seronegative. The CDR3 corresponds to CASSPADIFYVGTEAFF. The DNA sequence is TGTGCCAGCTCACCCGCCGACATTTTTTATGTGGGCACTGAAGCTTTCTTT.